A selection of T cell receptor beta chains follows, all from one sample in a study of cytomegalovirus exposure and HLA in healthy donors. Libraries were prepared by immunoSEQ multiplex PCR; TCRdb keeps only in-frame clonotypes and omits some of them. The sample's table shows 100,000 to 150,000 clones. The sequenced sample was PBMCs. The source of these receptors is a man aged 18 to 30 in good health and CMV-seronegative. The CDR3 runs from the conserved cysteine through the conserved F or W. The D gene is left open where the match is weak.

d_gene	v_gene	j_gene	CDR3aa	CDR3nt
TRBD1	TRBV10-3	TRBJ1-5	CAIRDSTGEGNQPQHF	TGTGCCATCAGGGATTCAACAGGGGAAGGCAATCAGCCCCAGCATTTT
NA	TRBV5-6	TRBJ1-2	CASSYRRSGFGYGYTF	TGTGCCAGCAGCTACCGAAGATCGGGATTCGGCTATGGCTACACCTTC
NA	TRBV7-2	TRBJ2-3	CASSERYTDTQYF	TGTGCCAGCAGTGAGCGCTACACAGATACGCAGTATTTT
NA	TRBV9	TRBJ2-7	CASSVATSGTSEQYF	TGTGCCAGCAGCGTAGCTACTTCAGGTACCTCCGAGCAGTACTTC
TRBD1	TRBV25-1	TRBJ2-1	CASSESRGDRGFYNEQFF	TGTGCCAGCAGTGAGAGTCGGGGGGACAGGGGTTTTTACAATGAGCAGTTCTTC
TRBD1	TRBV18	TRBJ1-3	CASSPQGDSTIYF	TGTGCCAGCTCACCGCAGGGGGATAGCACCATATATTTT
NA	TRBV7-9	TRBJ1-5	CASSSENDQPQHF	TGTGCCAGCAGCTCTGAGAACGATCAGCCCCAGCATTTT
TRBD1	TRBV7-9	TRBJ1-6	CASSLAGGHPTENNSPLHF	TGTGCCAGCAGCTTAGCAGGGGGCCACCCGACTGAAAATAATTCACCCCTCCACTTT
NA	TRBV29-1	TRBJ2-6	CSVDSTGVGSVLTF	TGCAGCGTTGATTCCACAGGGGTCGGGAGCGTCCTGACTTTC
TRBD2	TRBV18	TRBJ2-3	CASSPGLAGGRTDTQYF	TGTGCCAGCTCTCCCGGACTAGCGGGGGGCCGCACAGATACGCAGTATTTT
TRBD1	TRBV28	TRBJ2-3	CASSFPGTGTVDTQYF	TGTGCCAGCAGTTTCCCCGGGACAGGGACGGTAGATACGCAGTATTTT
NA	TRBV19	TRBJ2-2	CASSPGQGFAGELFF	TGTGCCAGTAGTCCCGGCCAGGGGTTCGCCGGGGAGCTGTTTTTT
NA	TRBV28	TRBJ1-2	CAGSGVGGYTF	TGTGCCGGGTCAGGGGTGGGTGGCTACACCTTC
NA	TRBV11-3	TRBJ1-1	CASSLGLGAEAFF	TGTGCCAGCAGCCTCGGTCTGGGAGCTGAAGCTTTCTTT
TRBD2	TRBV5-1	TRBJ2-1	CASRLAGDPEQFF	TGCGCCAGCAGACTAGCGGGAGACCCTGAGCAGTTCTTC
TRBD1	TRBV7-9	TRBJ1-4	CASSGKTGMARSTNEKLFF	TGTGCCAGCAGCGGTAAGACAGGGATGGCCCGTTCAACTAATGAAAAACTGTTTTTT
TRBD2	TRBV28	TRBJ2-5	CASTQFSGGAPQETQYF	TGTGCCAGCACGCAATTTAGCGGGGGGGCCCCCCAAGAGACCCAGTACTTC
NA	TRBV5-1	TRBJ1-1	CASSLDWGELPEAFF	TGCGCCAGCAGCTTGGATTGGGGGGAACTCCCTGAAGCTTTCTTT
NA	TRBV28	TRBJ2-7	CASRKGVYEQYF	TGTGCCAGCAGGAAGGGGGTCTACGAGCAGTACTTC
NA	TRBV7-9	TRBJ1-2	CASSLMQVPYGYTF	TGTGCCAGCAGCTTGATGCAGGTTCCCTATGGCTACACCTTC
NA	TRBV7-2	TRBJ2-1	CASSLMGSEQFF	TGTGCCAGCAGCTTAATGGGGAGTGAGCAGTTCTTC
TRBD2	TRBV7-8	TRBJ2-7	CASSLRTSGSYEQYF	TGTGCCAGCAGCTTAAGGACTAGCGGCTCCTACGAGCAGTACTTC
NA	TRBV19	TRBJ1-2	CASMGALRFNYGYTF	TGTGCCAGTATGGGGGCCCTACGATTTAACTATGGCTACACCTTC
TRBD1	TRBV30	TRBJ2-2	CAFQNRDRGTGELFF	TGTGCCTTCCAAAACCGGGACAGGGGGACCGGGGAGCTGTTTTTT
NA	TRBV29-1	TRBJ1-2	CSDIQAAGSYTF	TGCAGCGACATACAGGCCGCAGGTAGCTACACCTTC
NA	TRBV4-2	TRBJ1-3	CASSQERSGSGNTIYF	TGTGCCAGCAGCCAAGAGCGTTCAGGCTCTGGAAACACCATATATTTT
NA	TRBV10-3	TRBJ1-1	CAISESQGTVEAFF	TGTGCCATCAGTGAGTCTCAGGGCACAGTAGAAGCTTTCTTT
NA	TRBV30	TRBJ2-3	CAWTSQRRWNTQYF	TGTGCCTGGACTTCCCAGCGCCGCTGGAATACGCAGTATTTT
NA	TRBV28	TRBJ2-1	CASSTFNEQFF	TGTGCCAGCAGTACTTTCAATGAGCAGTTCTTC
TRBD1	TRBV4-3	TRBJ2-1	CASSQGGTGGNEQFF	TGCGCCAGCAGCCAAGGGGGGACAGGGGGGAATGAGCAGTTCTTC
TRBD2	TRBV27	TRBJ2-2	CASSLPGLAAAPGELFF	TGTGCCAGCAGTTTACCGGGACTAGCGGCCGCACCCGGGGAGCTGTTTTTT
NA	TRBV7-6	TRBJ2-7	CASSATSTGPHYEQYF	TGTGCCAGCAGCGCCACGTCCACAGGTCCTCATTACGAGCAGTACTTC
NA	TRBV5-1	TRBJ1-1	CASSLQYSVNTEAFF	TGCGCCAGCAGCTTGCAGTATTCCGTGAACACTGAAGCTTTCTTT
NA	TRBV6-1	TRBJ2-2	CASRDLARELFF	TGTGCCAGCAGAGACTTAGCCCGGGAGCTGTTTTTT
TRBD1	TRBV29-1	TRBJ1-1	CSAGQGAGNTEAFF	TGCAGCGCCGGACAGGGGGCGGGTAACACTGAAGCTTTCTTT
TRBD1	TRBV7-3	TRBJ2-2	CASRNRQGAGELFF	TGTGCCAGCAGGAACCGACAGGGGGCCGGGGAGCTGTTTTTT
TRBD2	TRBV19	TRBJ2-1	CASSMNTGGPVEQFF	TGTGCCAGTAGTATGAATACGGGAGGGCCGGTTGAGCAGTTCTTC
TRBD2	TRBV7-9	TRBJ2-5	CASSPGTSGAEEETQYF	TGTGCCAGCAGCCCAGGGACTAGCGGGGCCGAGGAAGAGACCCAGTACTTC
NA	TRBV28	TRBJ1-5	CASSLFELMHQPQHF	TGTGCCAGCAGTTTATTTGAACTGATGCATCAGCCCCAGCATTTT
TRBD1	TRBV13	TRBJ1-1	CATRDRATEAFF	TGTGCCACCCGAGACAGGGCCACTGAAGCTTTCTTT
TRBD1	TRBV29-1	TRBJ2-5	CSITRAGGETQYF	TGCAGCATAACCCGCGCAGGGGGAGAGACCCAGTACTTC
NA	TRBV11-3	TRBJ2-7	CASSLTHEQYF	TGTGCCAGCAGCCTGACTCACGAGCAGTACTTC
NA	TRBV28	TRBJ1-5	CASSTQGSNQPQHF	TGTGCCAGCAGCACACAGGGTAGCAATCAGCCCCAGCATTTT
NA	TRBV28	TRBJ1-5	CASRQDFQPQHF	TGTGCCAGCAGACAGGATTTTCAACCCCAGCATTTT
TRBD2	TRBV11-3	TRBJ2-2	CASIAGVGTGELFF	TGTGCCAGCATAGCGGGAGTGGGCACCGGGGAGCTGTTTTTT
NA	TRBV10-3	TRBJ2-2	CAISDTGGELFF	TGTGCCATCAGTGACACCGGCGGGGAGCTGTTTTTT
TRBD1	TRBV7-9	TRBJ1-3	CASGDRGSAGNTIYF	TGTGCCAGCGGGGACAGGGGGTCAGCCGGAAACACCATATATTTT
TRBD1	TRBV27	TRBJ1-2	CASSLTGDYGYTF	TGTGCCAGCAGTTTGACAGGGGACTATGGCTACACCTTC
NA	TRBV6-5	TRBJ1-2	CASRLDSNYGYTF	TGTGCCAGCAGGCTGGACAGTAACTATGGCTACACCTTC
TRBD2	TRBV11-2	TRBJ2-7	CASSYAFQGGYEQYF	TGTGCCAGCAGCTATGCATTTCAGGGAGGGTACGAGCAGTACTTC
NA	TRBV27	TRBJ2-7	CASSLSGRVTYEQYF	TGTGCCAGCAGTTTATCAGGCAGGGTGACCTACGAGCAGTACTTC
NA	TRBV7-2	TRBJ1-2	CASSLGIGTDYTF	TGTGCCAGCAGCTTAGGAATCGGAACAGACTACACCTTC
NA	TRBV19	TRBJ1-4	CASSNITGFDEKLFF	TGTGCCAGTAGTAACATTACAGGGTTTGATGAAAAACTGTTTTTT
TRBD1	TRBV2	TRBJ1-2	CASNFDRDRGRYTF	TGTGCCAGCAACTTCGACCGGGACAGGGGCCGCTACACCTTC
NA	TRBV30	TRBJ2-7	CAWRSGQVSYEQYF	TGTGCCTGGAGGTCAGGGCAGGTCTCCTACGAGCAGTACTTC
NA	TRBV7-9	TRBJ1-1	CASSLGPTGEAFF	TGTGCCAGCAGCTTAGGTCCCACAGGGGAAGCTTTCTTT